These 28 T cell receptor beta chains originate from one sample sequenced in a study of T cell responses to AZD1222 COVID-19 vaccine. Clones were sequenced by immunoSEQ multiplex PCR, and TCRdb holds only the in-frame ones, with some missing. This table holds over 130,000 clones, about 89% found once. The sequenced sample was peripheral blood, obtained 28 days after the second dose of the MenACWY control vaccine. The receptors come from an adult who received the MenACWY meningococcal vaccine as a control.

The chain has TRBV19 and TRBJ2-3; no firm D call. This CDR3 comprises 18 residues. The germline V gene has CDR1 LNHDA and CDR2 SQIVND (reference sequence). V was shortened by 5 bases and J by 2 bases, with 23 bases between the two germline ends. The CDR3 here is CASSARLLAMEHTDTQYF. The CDR3 nucleotides are TGTGCCAGTAGTGCCCGCCTTCTGGCGATGGAACACACAGATACGCAGTATTTT.

The chain recombines TRBV5-6 with TRBJ1-5, with 7 bases that match TRBD1. Germline-derived CDR1 and CDR2 are SGHDT and YYEEEE. This CDR3 region has 16 residues. Trimming at V came to 2 bases and at J to 0 bases, leaving 5 bases not matched to a gene. The CDR3: CASSLAGTVSNQPQHF. The CDR3 DNA follows: TGTGCCAGCAGCTTAGCGGGGACAGTTAGCAATCAGCCCCAGCATTTT.

In its sample, this clone was seen a few times. J is TRBJ2-7 and V is TRBV18; D gene ambiguous. Germline values: CDR1 KGHSH, CDR2 LQKENI. The CDR3 loop spans 13 amino acids. V was clipped by 0 bases and J by 4 bases, with 7 bases between them. CDR3 in amino acids: CASSPPNLYEQYF. As DNA, the CDR3 is TGTGCCAGCTCACCACCTAATCTTTACGAGCAGTACTTC.

This clone was seen a single time. This chain connects TRBV6-2 or TRBV6-3 to TRBJ1-5; unclear D gene. Trimming shortened V by 2 bases and J by 4 bases, and 6 bases separated the two germline ends. CDR1 is MNHEY, CDR2 SVGEGT, per germline. The CDR3 loop spans 13 amino acids. For the CDR3, the DNA is TGTGCCAGCAGTTACGAAGGAAATCAGCCCCAGCATTTT. It specifies CASSYEGNQPQHF.

The chain links TRBV28 to TRBJ1-5, with TRBD1 as a possible D gene (6 bases). Trimming took 10 bases from V and 7 from J, leaving 14 bases between them. The germline gives CDR1 MDHEN, CDR2 SYDVKM. The CDR3 covers 12 residues. CDR3 loop: CATREGVQPQHF. In nucleotides, the CDR3 is TGTGCCACCAGGGAGGGGGTCCAGCCCCAGCATTTT.

This chain links TRBV5-1 with TRBJ1-6; no reliable D call. The length of the CDR3 is 15 residues. Germline values: CDR1 SGHRS, CDR2 YFSETQ. The germline V and J ends were trimmed by 6 bases and 3 bases, with 13 bases remaining between them. The chain's CDR3 is CASTRDAVYNSPLHF. The CDR3 bases are TGCGCCAGCACACGAGACGCCGTCTATAATTCACCCCTCCACTTT.

The chain uses TRBV6-2 or TRBV6-3 and TRBJ2-5; the D is unclear. Germline V lookup: CDR1 MNHEY, CDR2 SVGEGT. CDR3 size: 14 residues. V lost 4 bases, J lost 7 bases, and 16 bases lay in between. CDR3 loop: CASSSRPIDGTQYF. DNA of the CDR3: TGTGCCAGCAGTTCCCGACCGATAGATGGGACCCAGTACTTC.

The V call is TRBV6-1, the J call TRBJ1-3; maybe TRBD1 (5 bases). Trimming removed 3 bases at V and 0 bases at J, with 6 bases between. The CDR3 is made up of 14 amino acids. CDR1 and CDR2 (germline): MNHNS, SASEGT. The CDR3, as DNA: TGTGCCAGCAGTGAGGGGCCCTCTGGAAACACCATATATTTT. Translation: CASSEGPSGNTIYF.

The gene calls are TRBV5-4 and TRBJ2-1, with 11 nucleotides matching TRBD2. The CDR3 has 15 amino acids. J lost 6 bases, V lost 5 bases, and 7 bases had no gene match. Germline CDR1 SGHNT, CDR2 YYREEE (reference sequence). CDR3 residues: CASRNSGGAVNEQFF. As DNA, the CDR3 is TGTGCCAGCAGGAATAGCGGGGGGGCCGTCAATGAGCAGTTCTTC.

This clone appeared a single time. This chain uses TRBV19 with TRBJ1-3; D gene unclear. CDR1 is LNHDA, CDR2 SQIVND, per germline (reference sequence). The V end was cut by 7 bases, the J end by 0 bases, with 10 bases between. CDR3 length: 14 residues. The CDR3 bases are TGTGCCAGTAACCAGGCCTTCTCTGGAAACACCATATATTTT. Protein sequence: CASNQAFSGNTIYF.

The rearrangement links TRBV5-1 to TRBJ1-5; no clear D. Germline V CDR1 and CDR2: SGHRS, YFSETQ. CDR3 length equals 19 residues. V dropped 0 bases and J dropped 5 bases, with 24 bases sitting between them. CDR3 sequence (DNA): TGCGCCAGCAGCTTGGTAATTTGGACCCTCGGTTTGTATTATCAGCCCCAGCATTTT. Translation: CASSLVIWTLGLYYQPQHF.

The rearrangement links TRBV7-9 to TRBJ2-7; the D gene is possibly TRBD1 (6 bases). The germline V gene has CDR1 SEHNR and CDR2 FQNEAQ (reference sequence). CDR3 length equals 14 residues. The V and J ends lost 4 bases and 2 bases respectively, with 12 bases between them. The CDR3 coding sequence is TGTGCCAGCAGCTCCGGACAGCCGGCCTACGAGCAGTACTTC. This gives the protein CASSSGQPAYEQYF.

This chain links TRBV20-1 with TRBJ1-4; TRBD1 is a possible D gene (6 bases). This CDR3 spans 14 amino acids. Germline-derived CDR1 and CDR2 are DFQATT and SNEGSKA (reference sequence). V was clipped by 3 bases and J by 7 bases, with 15 bases between them. Here the CDR3 DNA reads TGCAGTGCTAGTTGGGGGGGCTTGCCTGAAAAACTGTTTTTT. This sequence encodes CSASWGGLPEKLFF.

This chain uses TRBV6-5 with TRBJ2-7; TRBD1 might be the D (5 bases). V lost 3 bases to trimming and J lost 2 bases, with 17 bases between them. In germline, CDR1 is MNHEY, CDR2 SVGAGI. This CDR3 is built from 16 residues. The CDR3 DNA sequence: TGTGCCAGCAGTTATAATCCGCAGGACACCGCCTACGAGCAGTACTTC. It encodes CASSYNPQDTAYEQYF.

This chain links TRBV7-2 with TRBJ2-7; 14 bases match TRBD2. Trimming removed 5 bases from V and 6 bases from J; junction bases left unmatched: 9. Germline CDR1 SGHTA, CDR2 FQGNSA. The CDR3 is 16 residues long. The CDR3 here is CASSPTRGLAGAEQYF. In DNA, the CDR3 is TGTGCCAGCAGCCCCACCCGGGGACTAGCGGGAGCCGAGCAGTACTTC.

This sequence joins TRBV9 and TRBJ2-1; 8 nucleotides agree with TRBD1. Per germline, CDR1 SGDLS and CDR2 YYNGEE. Trimming cost V 0 bases and J 9 bases; bases outside gene matches: 8. CDR3 length: 15 residues. CDR3 sequence (DNA): TGTGCCAGCAGCGTAGCGGACAGGGAAGGGAGTGAGCAGTTCTTC. Translating it yields CASSVADREGSEQFF. The variable domain in full, with the rest retrieved from reference TRBV9 and TRBJ2-1, is DSGVTQTPKHLITATGQRVTLRCSPRSGDLSVYWYQQSLDQGLQFLIQYYNGEERAKGNILERFSAQQFPDLHSELNLSSLELGDSALYFCASSVADREGSEQFFGPGTRLTVL.

The chain has TRBV5-4 and TRBJ2-7; D is unclear. CDR1 and CDR2 from the germline V gene are SGHNT and YYREEE (reference sequence). Trimming cost V 4 bases and J 3 bases, with 5 bases left between them. The CDR3 has 11 amino acids. Here the CDR3 DNA reads TGTGCCAGCAGCAACCACTACGAGCAGTACTTC. As protein: CASSNHYEQYF.

The gene calls are TRBV6-2 or TRBV6-3 and TRBJ1-1; D is possibly TRBD1 (5 bases). The V gene's germline CDR1 is MNHEY and CDR2 SVGEGT. The CDR3 totals 14 residues. Trimming removed 0 bases at V and 6 bases at J, with 11 bases between. DNA of the CDR3: TGTGCCAGCAGTTACTCGTTCCCGGGGGCTGAAGCTTTCTTT. Translating gives CASSYSFPGAEAFF.

The V gene is TRBV5-1, the J gene TRBJ2-7; 12 bases line up with TRBD2. This CDR3 contains 15 residues. V was clipped by 4 bases and J by 6 bases; unmatched bases: 8. The germline V gene has CDR1 SGHRS and CDR2 YFSETQ. DNA of the CDR3: TGCGCCAGCAGCCCTCCGACTAGCGGGGGTGTCGAGCAGTACTTC. As protein: CASSPPTSGGVEQYF.

The rearrangement links TRBV5-4 to TRBJ2-3; 7 bases match TRBD1. The length of the CDR3 is 14 residues. The J segment lost 0 bases and the V segment lost 4 bases, leaving 2 bases of the junction unmatched. CDR1 is SGHNT and CDR2 is YYREEE in the germline V gene (reference sequence). The CDR3 reads CASSPTGSTDTQYF. The CDR3 coding sequence is TGTGCCAGCAGCCCGACAGGGAGCACAGATACGCAGTATTTT.

This chain joins TRBV19 and TRBJ1-5; D is ambiguous. The CDR3 contains 14 residues. Germline CDR1 LNHDA, CDR2 SQIVND (reference sequence). Trimming left V 5 bases short and J 5 bases short, with 13 bases between. CDR3 protein: CASSDTLTYQPQHF. In DNA form, the CDR3 reads TGTGCCAGTAGTGATACACTCACCTATCAGCCCCAGCATTTT.

The rearrangement links TRBV29-1 to TRBJ1-1; 7 bases fit TRBD1. The CDR3 is made up of 13 amino acids. The V segment lost 6 bases and the J segment 0 bases; nucleotides outside the gene matches: 4. Germline V lookup: CDR1 SQVTM, CDR2 ANQGSEA. The CDR3 here is CSVQDRVNTEAFF. In DNA form, the CDR3 reads TGCAGCGTCCAAGACAGGGTGAACACTGAAGCTTTCTTT.

The rearrangement uses TRBV5-1 and TRBJ2-2; D might be TRBD2 (5 bases). V shed 4 bases and J shed 0 bases, with 13 bases lying between them. The CDR3 runs 16 residues. CDR1 and CDR2 (germline): SGHRS, YFSETQ. Here the CDR3 reads CASSKGLSTNTGELFF. In DNA form, the CDR3 reads TGCGCCAGCAGCAAAGGACTGAGTACGAACACCGGGGAGCTGTTTTTT.

J is TRBJ2-2 and V is TRBV7-3; 10 bases line up with TRBD2. The germline V gene has CDR1 SGHTA and CDR2 FQGTGA. With 5 bases clipped from V and 7 bases from J, the junction kept 16 bases outside the gene matches. CDR3 length equals 18 residues. DNA for the CDR3: TGTGCCAGCAGCCCCCAGCCCCCGGGACTAGCGACCATCGGGGAGCTGTTTTTT. Amino acid sequence: CASSPQPPGLATIGELFF.

The CDR3 DNA reads as TGTGCCAGCAGTTACTCGCGGCTCAATCAGCCCCAGCATTTT. It yields the protein CASSYSRLNQPQHF. The J gene is TRBJ1-5, the V gene TRBV6-5; no reliable D call. V was pared by 0 bases and J by 3 bases, with 6 bases between. CDR3 length: 14 residues. The V gene's germline CDR1 is MNHEY and CDR2 SVGAGI.

J is TRBJ1-5 and V is TRBV7-2; 12 bases are a match to TRBD1. The CDR3 sequence is 15 residues long. Germline trimming cut 5 bases from V and 5 bases from J; bases unmatched to any gene: 4. CDR1 and CDR2 from the germline V gene are SGHTA and FQGNSA. CDR3 in amino acids: CASSPGTGGDQPQHF. As DNA, the CDR3 is TGTGCCAGCAGCCCAGGGACAGGGGGCGATCAGCCCCAGCATTTT.

This chain joins TRBV3-1 (or the pseudogene TRBV3-2) and TRBJ1-6, with D perhaps TRBD1 (5 bases). The CDR3 has 14 amino acids. CDR1 is LGHDT and CDR2 is YNNKEL in the germline V gene (reference sequence). Trimming cost V 1 base and J 8 bases, with 9 bases left between them. The CDR3 DNA is TGTGCCAGCAGCCAAGTTAGCAGGGATTCACCCCTCCACTTT. Translated: CASSQVSRDSPLHF.

The chain uses TRBV20-1 and TRBJ2-5; D unresolved. CDR1 DFQATT and CDR2 SNEGSKA come from the germline V gene (reference sequence). V was trimmed by 3 bases and J by 5 bases, leaving 7 bases between them. The CDR3 extends over 11 amino acids. CDR3 sequence: CSASFGETQYF. The CDR3 DNA sequence: TGCAGTGCTAGTTTTGGGGAGACCCAGTACTTC.